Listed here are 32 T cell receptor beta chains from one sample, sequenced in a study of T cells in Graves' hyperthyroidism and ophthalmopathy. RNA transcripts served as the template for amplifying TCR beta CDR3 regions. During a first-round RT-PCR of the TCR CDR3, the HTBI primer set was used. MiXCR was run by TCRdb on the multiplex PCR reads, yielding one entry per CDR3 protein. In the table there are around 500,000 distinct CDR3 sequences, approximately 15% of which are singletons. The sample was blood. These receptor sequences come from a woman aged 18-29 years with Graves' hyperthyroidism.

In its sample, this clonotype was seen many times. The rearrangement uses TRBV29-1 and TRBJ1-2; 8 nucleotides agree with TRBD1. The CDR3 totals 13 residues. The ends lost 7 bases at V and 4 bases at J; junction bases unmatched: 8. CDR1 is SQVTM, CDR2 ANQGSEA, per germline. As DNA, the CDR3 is TGCAGCGACCACGCAGGGGGCAGCTATGGCTACACCTTC. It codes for CSDHAGGSYGYTF.

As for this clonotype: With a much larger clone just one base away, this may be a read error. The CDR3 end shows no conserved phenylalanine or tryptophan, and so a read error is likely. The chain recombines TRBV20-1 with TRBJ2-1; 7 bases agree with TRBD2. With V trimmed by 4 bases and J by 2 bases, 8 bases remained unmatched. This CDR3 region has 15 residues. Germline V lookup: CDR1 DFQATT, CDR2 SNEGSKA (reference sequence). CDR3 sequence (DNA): TGCAGTGCTACTGGTGTCAGCGGGGCCTACAATGAGCAGTTCCTC. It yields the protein CSATGVSGAYNEQFL.

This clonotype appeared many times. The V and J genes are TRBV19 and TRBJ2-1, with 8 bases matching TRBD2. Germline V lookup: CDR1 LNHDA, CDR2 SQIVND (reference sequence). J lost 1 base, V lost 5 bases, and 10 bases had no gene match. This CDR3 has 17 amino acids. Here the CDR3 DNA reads TGTGCCAGTAGTCCTTGGACTAGCCAGAGGTCCTACAATGAGCAGTTCTTC. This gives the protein CASSPWTSQRSYNEQFF.

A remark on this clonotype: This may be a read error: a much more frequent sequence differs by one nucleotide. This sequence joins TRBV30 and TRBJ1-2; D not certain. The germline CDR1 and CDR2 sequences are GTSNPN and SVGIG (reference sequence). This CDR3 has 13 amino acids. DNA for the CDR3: TGTGCCTGGAGGAGGTCAATGGGCTATGGCTGCACCTTC. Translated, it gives CAWRRSMGYGCTF.

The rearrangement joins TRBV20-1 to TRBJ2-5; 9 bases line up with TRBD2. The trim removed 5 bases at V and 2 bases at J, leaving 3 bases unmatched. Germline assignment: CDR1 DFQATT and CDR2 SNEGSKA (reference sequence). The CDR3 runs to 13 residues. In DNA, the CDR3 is TGCAGTGCTCCCCTAGCGGGGCAAGAGACCCAGTACTTC. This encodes CSAPLAGQETQYF.

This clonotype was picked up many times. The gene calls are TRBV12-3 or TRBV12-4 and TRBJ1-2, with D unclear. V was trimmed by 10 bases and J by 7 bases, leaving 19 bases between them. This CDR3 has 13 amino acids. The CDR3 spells CAIDGEFLTGYTF. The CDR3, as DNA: TGTGCCATTGATGGAGAATTTCTCACTGGCTACACCTTC.

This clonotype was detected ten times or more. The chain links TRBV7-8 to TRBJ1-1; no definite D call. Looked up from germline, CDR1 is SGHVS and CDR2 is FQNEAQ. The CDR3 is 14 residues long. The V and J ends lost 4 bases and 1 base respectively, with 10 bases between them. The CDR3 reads CASSSREPNTEAFF. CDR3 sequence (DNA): TGTGCCAGCAGCTCTAGGGAGCCGAACACTGAAGCTTTCTTT.

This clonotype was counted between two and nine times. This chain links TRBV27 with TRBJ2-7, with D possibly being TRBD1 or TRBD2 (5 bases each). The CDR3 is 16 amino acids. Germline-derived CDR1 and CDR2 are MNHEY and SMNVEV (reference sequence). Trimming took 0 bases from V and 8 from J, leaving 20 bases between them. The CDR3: CASSLSLPVGGDKQYF. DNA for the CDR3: TGTGCCAGCAGTTTATCATTGCCCGTTGGGGGAGACAAGCAGTACTTC.

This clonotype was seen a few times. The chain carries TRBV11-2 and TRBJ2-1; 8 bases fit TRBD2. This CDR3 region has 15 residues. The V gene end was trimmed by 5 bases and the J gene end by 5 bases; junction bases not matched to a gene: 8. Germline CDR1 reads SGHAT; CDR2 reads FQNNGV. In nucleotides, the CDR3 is TGTGCCAGCAGCCCACGACTAGCGAGCAACAATGAGCAGTTCTTC. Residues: CASSPRLASNNEQFF.

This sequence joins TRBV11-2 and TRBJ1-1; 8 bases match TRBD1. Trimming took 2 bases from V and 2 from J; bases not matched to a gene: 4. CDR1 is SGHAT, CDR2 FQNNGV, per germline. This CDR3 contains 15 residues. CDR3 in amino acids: CASSLWGQANTEAFF. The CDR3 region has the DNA TGTGCCAGCAGCTTATGGGGACAGGCCAACACTGAAGCTTTCTTT.

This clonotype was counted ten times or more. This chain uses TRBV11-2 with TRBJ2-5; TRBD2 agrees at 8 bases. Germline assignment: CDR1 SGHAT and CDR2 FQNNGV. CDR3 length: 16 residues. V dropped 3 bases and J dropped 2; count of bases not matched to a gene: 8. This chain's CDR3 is CASSLRGGGIQETQYF. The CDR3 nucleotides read TGTGCCAGCAGCTTGCGTGGCGGGGGGATTCAAGAGACCCAGTACTTC.

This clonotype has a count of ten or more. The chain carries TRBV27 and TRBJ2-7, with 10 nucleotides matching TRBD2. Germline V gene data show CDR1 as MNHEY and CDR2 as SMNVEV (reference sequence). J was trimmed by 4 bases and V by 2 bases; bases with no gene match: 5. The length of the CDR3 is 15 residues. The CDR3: CASSLRLAGVYEQYF. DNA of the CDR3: TGTGCCAGCAGTTTAAGGCTAGCGGGAGTGTACGAGCAGTACTTC.

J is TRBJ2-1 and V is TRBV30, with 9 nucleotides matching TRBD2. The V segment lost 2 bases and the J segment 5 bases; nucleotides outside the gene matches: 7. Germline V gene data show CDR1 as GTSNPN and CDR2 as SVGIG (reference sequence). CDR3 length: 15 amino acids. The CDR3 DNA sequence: TGTGCCTGGAGTCATGGCGGGAGGGCCGACAATGAGCAGTTCTTC. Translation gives CAWSHGGRADNEQFF. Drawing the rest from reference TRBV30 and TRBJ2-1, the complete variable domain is SQTIHQWPATLVQPVGSPLSLECTVEGTSNPNLYWYRQAAGRGLQLLFYSVGIGQISSEVPQNLSASRPQDRQFILSSKKLLLSDSGFYLCAWSHGGRADNEQFFGPGTRLTVL.

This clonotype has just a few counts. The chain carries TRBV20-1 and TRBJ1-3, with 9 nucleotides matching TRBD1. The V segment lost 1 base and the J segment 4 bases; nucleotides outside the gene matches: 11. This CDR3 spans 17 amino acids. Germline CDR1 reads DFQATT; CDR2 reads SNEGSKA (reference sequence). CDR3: CSARVPGTGFSGNTIYF. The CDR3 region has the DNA TGCAGTGCTAGAGTTCCCGGGACAGGGTTTTCGGGAAACACCATATATTTT.

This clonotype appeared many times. CDR3 DNA: TGTGCCAGCAACTCGGACCGAGCCGGGGAGCTGTTTTTT. Translation gives CASNSDRAGELFF. The V gene is TRBV6-1, the J gene TRBJ2-2; D unclear. This CDR3 contains 13 residues. Germline CDR1 and CDR2: MNHNS and SASEGT. Trimming stripped 7 bases from V and 6 bases from J, with 12 bases between.

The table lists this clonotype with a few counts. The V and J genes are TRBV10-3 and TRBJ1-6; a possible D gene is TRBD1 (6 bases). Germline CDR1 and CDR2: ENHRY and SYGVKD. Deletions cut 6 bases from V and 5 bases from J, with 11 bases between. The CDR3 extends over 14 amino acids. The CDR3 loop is CAIRAAGDNSPLHF. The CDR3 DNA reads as TGTGCCATCAGGGCGGCAGGGGATAATTCACCCCTCCACTTT.

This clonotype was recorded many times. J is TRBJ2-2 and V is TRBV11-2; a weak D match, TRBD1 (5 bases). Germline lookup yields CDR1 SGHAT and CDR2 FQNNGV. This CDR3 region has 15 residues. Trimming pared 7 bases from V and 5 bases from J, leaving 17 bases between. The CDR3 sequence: CASTTGQGWTGELFF. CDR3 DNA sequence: TGTGCCAGCACCACAGGTCAGGGATGGACCGGGGAGCTGTTTTTT.

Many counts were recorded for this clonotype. CDR3 loop: CAWREIGELFF. CDR3 DNA sequence: TGTGCCTGGAGGGAGATCGGGGAGCTGTTTTTT. The chain uses TRBV30 and TRBJ2-2, with no clear D. Germline values: CDR1 GTSNPN, CDR2 SVGIG (reference sequence). V was cut by 3 bases and J by 7 bases, with 6 bases left in between. This CDR3 region has 11 residues.

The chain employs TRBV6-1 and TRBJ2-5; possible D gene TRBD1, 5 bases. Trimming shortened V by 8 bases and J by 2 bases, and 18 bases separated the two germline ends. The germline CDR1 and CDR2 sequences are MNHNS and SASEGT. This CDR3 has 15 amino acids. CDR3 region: CASLRGQGPQETQYF. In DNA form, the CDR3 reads TGTGCCAGCCTCCGTGGGCAGGGCCCTCAAGAGACCCAGTACTTC.

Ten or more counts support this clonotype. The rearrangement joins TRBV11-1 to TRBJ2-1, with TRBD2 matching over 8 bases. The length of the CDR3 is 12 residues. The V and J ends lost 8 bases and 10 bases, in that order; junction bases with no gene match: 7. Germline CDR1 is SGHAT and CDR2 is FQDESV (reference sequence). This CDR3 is CASGRLAKEQFF. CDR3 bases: TGTGCCAGCGGAAGACTAGCGAAGGAGCAGTTCTTC. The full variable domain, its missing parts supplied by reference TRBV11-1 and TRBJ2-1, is EAEVAQSPRYKITEKSQAVAFWCDPISGHATLYWYRQILGQGPELLVQFQDESVVDDSQLPKDRFSAERLKGVDSTLKIQPAELGDSAMYLCASGRLAKEQFFGPGTRLTVL.

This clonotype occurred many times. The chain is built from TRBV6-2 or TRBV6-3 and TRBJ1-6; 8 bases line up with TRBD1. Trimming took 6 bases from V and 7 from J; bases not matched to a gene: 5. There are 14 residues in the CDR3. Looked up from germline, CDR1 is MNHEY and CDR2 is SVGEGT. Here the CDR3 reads CASSATGDNSPLHF. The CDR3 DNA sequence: TGTGCCAGCAGCGCGACAGGGGACAATTCACCCCTCCACTTT.

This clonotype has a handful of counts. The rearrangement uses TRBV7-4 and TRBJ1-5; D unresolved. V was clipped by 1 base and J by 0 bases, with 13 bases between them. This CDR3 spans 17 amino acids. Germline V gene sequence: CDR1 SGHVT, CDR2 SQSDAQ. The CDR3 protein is CASSLGWADYSNQPQHF. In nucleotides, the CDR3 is TGTGCCAGCAGCTTAGGTTGGGCGGATTATAGCAATCAGCCCCAGCATTTT.

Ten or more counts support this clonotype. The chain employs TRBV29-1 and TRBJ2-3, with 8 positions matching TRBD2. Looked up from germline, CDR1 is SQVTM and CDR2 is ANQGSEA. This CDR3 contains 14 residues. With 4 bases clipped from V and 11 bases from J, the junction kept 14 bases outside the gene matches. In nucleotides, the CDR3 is TGCAGCGTTGCGTCGGGACTAGGCTTTTCGGGGCAGTATTTT. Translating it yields CSVASGLGFSGQYF.

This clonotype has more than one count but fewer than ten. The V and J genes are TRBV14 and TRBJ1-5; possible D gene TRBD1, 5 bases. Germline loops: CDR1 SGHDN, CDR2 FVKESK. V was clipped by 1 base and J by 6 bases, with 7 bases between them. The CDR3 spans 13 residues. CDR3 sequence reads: CASSQAGGQPQHF. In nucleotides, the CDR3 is TGTGCCAGCAGCCAAGCGGGGGGTCAGCCCCAGCATTTT.

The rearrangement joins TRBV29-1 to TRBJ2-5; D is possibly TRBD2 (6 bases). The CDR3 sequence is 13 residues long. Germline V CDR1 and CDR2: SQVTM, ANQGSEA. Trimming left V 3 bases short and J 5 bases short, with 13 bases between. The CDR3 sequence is CSVDFLALETQYF. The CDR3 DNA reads TGCAGCGTTGATTTCCTAGCGCTTGAGACCCAGTACTTC.

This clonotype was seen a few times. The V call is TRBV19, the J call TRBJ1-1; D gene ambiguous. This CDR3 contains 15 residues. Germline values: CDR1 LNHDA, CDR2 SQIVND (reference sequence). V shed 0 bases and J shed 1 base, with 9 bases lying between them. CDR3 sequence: CASSIDQRKNTEAFF. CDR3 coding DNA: TGTGCCAGTAGTATAGATCAACGGAAGAACACTGAAGCTTTCTTT.

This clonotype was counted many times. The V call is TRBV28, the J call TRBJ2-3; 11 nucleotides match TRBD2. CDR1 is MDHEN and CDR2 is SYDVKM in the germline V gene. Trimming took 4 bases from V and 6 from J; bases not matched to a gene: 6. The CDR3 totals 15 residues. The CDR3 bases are TGTGCCAGCAGTTGGACTAGCGGGTCGGTGGATACGCAGTATTTT. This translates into CASSWTSGSVDTQYF.

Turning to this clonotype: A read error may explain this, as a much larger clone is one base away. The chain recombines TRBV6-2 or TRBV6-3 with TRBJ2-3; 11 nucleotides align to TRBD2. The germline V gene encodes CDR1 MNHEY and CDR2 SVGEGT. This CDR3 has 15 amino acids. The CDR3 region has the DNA TGTACCAGCAGTCTTAGCGGGAGGGAGGCAGATACGCAGTATTTT. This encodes CTSSLSGREADTQYF.

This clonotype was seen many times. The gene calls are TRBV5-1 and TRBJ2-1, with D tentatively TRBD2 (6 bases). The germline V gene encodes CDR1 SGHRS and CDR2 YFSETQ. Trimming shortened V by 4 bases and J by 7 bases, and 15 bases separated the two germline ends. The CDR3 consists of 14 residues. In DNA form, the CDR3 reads TGCGCCAGCAGCCAGGCGGTTGGGAGGAATGAGCAGTTCTTC. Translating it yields CASSQAVGRNEQFF.

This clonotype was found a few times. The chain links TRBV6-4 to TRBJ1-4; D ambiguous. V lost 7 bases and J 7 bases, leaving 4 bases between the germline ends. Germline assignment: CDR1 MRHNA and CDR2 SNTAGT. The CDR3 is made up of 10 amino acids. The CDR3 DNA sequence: TGTGCCAGCAAGGGTGAAAAACTGTTTTTT. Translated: CASKGEKLFF.

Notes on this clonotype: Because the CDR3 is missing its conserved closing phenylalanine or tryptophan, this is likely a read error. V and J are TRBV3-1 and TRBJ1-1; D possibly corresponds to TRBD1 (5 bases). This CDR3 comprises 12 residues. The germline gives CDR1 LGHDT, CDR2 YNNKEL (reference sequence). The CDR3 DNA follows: TGTGCCAGCCGCCATGGGCAGGGTGAAGCTTTCTTG. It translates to CASRHGQGEAFL.

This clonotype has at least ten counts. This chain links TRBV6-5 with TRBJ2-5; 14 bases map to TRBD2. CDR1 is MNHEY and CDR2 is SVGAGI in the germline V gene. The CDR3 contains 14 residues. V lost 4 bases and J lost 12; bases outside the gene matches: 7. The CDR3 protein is CASSSGLAGAVKYF. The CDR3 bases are TGTGCCAGCAGTTCGGGACTAGCGGGAGCGGTGAAGTACTTC.